This TCR beta chain came from a study of T cell clones after liver transplantation. As for the study in general: Immunosuppression withdrawal was tried within 2 years after liver transplantation in this trial. Timepoints were pre-transplant, pre-withdrawal, and after withdrawal was completed or failed.

Profiled with immunoSEQ multiplex PCR; TCRdb holds only in-frame clones, not every one. The data show tens of thousands of clones, 70% to 90% seen once. The CDR3 is made up of 17 amino acids. In germline, CDR1 is MRHNA, CDR2 SNTAGT. Trimming took 0 bases from V and 3 from J, leaving 15 bases between them. This clone has just one count. Sequencing used CD4+ T cells from blood, obtained at the 22-month timepoint. The clonotype was recovered from a human patient who received a liver transplant. The graft donor may have contributed some T cells. The chain couples TRBV6-4 to TRBJ1-5; D unclear. The CDR3 DNA reads as TGTGCCAGCAGTGACTCAGGTGAGAGACCCTTCAATCAGCCCCAGCATTTT. Its protein product is CASSDSGERPFNQPQHF.